This TCR beta chain emerged from a study of CD8 T cells in Susac syndrome. RNA amounts of 0.5 to 1 ug underwent reverse transcription with random hexamers. MiXCR, run by TCRdb on the immunoSEQ multiplex PCR reads, gives a single entry per CDR3 protein. The table includes around 80,000 distinct CDR3 sequences, about 94% detected once. This receptor was obtained from a human donor in good health. The material sequenced was CD8+ T cells from PBMCs.

CDR3 sequence reads: CASSQETRPRYGYTF. As DNA, the CDR3 is TGTGCCAGCAGCCAAGAAACGCGGCCGAGATATGGCTACACCTTC. The chain has TRBV4-2 and TRBJ1-2; D call uncertain. This CDR3 is 15 amino acids long. CDR1 LGHNA and CDR2 YNFKEQ come from the germline V gene. The V and J ends lost 0 bases and 5 bases respectively, with 13 bases between them.